These 22 T cell receptor beta chains were sequenced from one sample in a study of CD8 T cells in Susac syndrome. Reverse transcription of about 0.5 to 1 ug RNA used random hexamers. From the immunoSEQ multiplex PCR reads, TCRdb called clonotypes with MiXCR, one entry per CDR3 protein. The sample has some 180,000 distinct CDR3 sequences, roughly 94% seen once. Sequencing input: CD4+ T cells from PBMCs. These receptors all come from a human donor with Susac syndrome.

The chain is built from TRBV6-2 or TRBV6-3 and TRBJ2-2; no firm D call. CDR3 length equals 15 residues. Trimming stripped 2 bases from V and 3 bases from J, with 10 bases between. CDR1 and CDR2 from the germline V gene are MNHEY and SVGEGT. CDR3 sequence reads: CASSYSASYTGELFF. In DNA, the CDR3 is TGTGCCAGCAGTTACAGTGCTTCCTACACCGGGGAGCTGTTTTTT.

V is TRBV6-2 or TRBV6-3 and J is TRBJ2-2; 10 bases map to TRBD2. The CDR3 is made up of 15 amino acids. The ends lost 6 bases at V and 4 bases at J; junction bases unmatched: 5. Looked up from germline, CDR1 is MNHEY and CDR2 is SVGEGT. This CDR3 is CASSRSGGITGELFF. For the CDR3, the DNA is TGTGCCAGCAGCCGTAGCGGGGGGATCACCGGGGAGCTGTTTTTT.

The CDR3: CASSHGGAEDTQYF. As DNA, the CDR3 is TGTGCCAGCAGTCACGGGGGGGCAGAAGATACGCAGTATTTT. J is TRBJ2-3 and V is TRBV7-3; 8 positions match TRBD2. Unmatched junction bases numbered 7, after V lost 6 bases and J lost 5 bases. The CDR3 length is 14 residues. Germline V gives CDR1 SGHTA, CDR2 FQGTGA.

The chain has TRBV15 and TRBJ2-3; weak D call: TRBD2 (5 bases). This CDR3 has 17 amino acids. V was cut by 0 bases and J by 0 bases, with 13 bases left in between. Germline V gene data show CDR1 as LNHNV and CDR2 as YYDKDF (reference sequence). DNA for the CDR3: TGTGCCACCAGCAGAGATGTGGAGCGGTTGAGCACAGATACGCAGTATTTT. It codes for CATSRDVERLSTDTQYF. Combining the CDR3 with reference TRBV15 and TRBJ2-3 gives the whole variable domain DAMVIQNPRYQVTQFGKPVTLSCSQTLNHNVMYWYQQKSSQAPKLLFHYYDKDFNNEADTPDNFQSRRPNTSFCFLDIRSPGLGDTAMYLCATSRDVERLSTDTQYFGPGTRLTVL.

The CDR3 DNA is TGTGCCAGCTCACCCCCCGACAGGGACAGAAACACCATATATTTT. This translates into CASSPPDRDRNTIYF. This chain connects TRBV18 to TRBJ1-3; TRBD1 matches 7 bases. Germline CDR1 reads KGHSH; CDR2 reads LQKENI. This CDR3 has 15 amino acids. V shed 3 bases, J shed 5 bases, and the junction held 7 bases outside the gene matches.

The rearrangement joins TRBV7-3 to TRBJ1-1, with D perhaps TRBD1 (5 bases). Germline assignment: CDR1 SGHTA and CDR2 FQGTGA. V shed 3 bases and J shed 0 bases, with 14 bases lying between them. CDR3 length equals 16 residues. CDR3 nucleotides: TGTGCCAGCAGCTTCACGCCGACAGCTATGAACACTGAAGCTTTCTTT. Protein sequence: CASSFTPTAMNTEAFF.

This clonotype was seen just once. This chain links TRBV3-1 with TRBJ1-3, with 7 positions matching TRBD1. The V gene end was trimmed by 3 bases and the J gene end by 4 bases; junction bases not matched to a gene: 3. Germline V gene sequence: CDR1 LGHDT, CDR2 YNNKEL (reference sequence). This CDR3 has 14 residues. The CDR3 loop is CASSHRTGGNTIYF. As DNA, the CDR3 is TGTGCCAGCAGCCATCGGACAGGCGGAAACACCATATATTTT.

This rearrangement joins TRBV2 to TRBJ1-2; TRBD1 aligns across 7 bases. Trimming cost V 6 bases and J 4 bases; bases outside gene matches: 8. The germline gives CDR1 SNHLY, CDR2 FYNNEI. The CDR3 is made up of 14 amino acids. The CDR3 coding sequence is TGTGCCAGCAGCCCGGACAGGCGGGGCTATGGCTACACCTTC. Protein: CASSPDRRGYGYTF.

The chain recombines TRBV15 with TRBJ1-3; the match to TRBD1 covers 7 bases. Germline V gives CDR1 LNHNV, CDR2 YYDKDF (reference sequence). This CDR3 is 14 amino acids long. The V and J ends lost 7 bases and 2 bases, in that order; junction bases with no gene match: 5. CDR3 loop: CATMQGDTGNTIYF. CDR3 nucleotides: TGTGCCACCATGCAGGGGGATACTGGAAACACCATATATTTT.

The genes are TRBV7-3 and TRBJ2-1; no definite D call. Trimming left V 0 bases short and J 6 bases short, with 6 bases between. The CDR3 consists of 13 residues. The V gene's germline CDR1 is SGHTA and CDR2 FQGTGA. The CDR3 reads CASSLTPLNEQFF. CDR3 nucleotides: TGTGCCAGCAGCTTAACCCCTCTCAATGAGCAGTTCTTC.

J is TRBJ2-6 and V is TRBV2, with D tentatively TRBD1 (6 bases). From germline, CDR1 is SNHLY and CDR2 FYNNEI. This CDR3 is built from 15 residues. The V and J ends lost 8 bases and 4 bases respectively, with 15 bases between them. The CDR3 here is CASSRRGLGANVLTF. In DNA form, the CDR3 reads TGTGCCAGCTCCCGAAGGGGGTTGGGGGCCAACGTCCTGACTTTC.

This chain connects TRBV20-1 to TRBJ2-3; the match to TRBD1 covers 7 bases. The CDR3 has 13 residues. Trimming cost V 6 bases and J 2 bases; bases outside gene matches: 5. The germline V gene has CDR1 DFQATT and CDR2 SNEGSKA (reference sequence). The CDR3 region is CSAWDRYTDTQYF. The CDR3 DNA sequence: TGCAGTGCCTGGGACAGATACACAGATACGCAGTATTTT.

This clonotype was detected once. The chain has TRBV28 and TRBJ1-2; 9 nucleotides line up with TRBD1. Germline loops: CDR1 MDHEN, CDR2 SYDVKM. The V gene end was trimmed by 7 bases and the J gene end by 4 bases; junction bases not matched to a gene: 1. The length of the CDR3 is 12 residues. CDR3 amino acids: CASTDRGYGYTF. CDR3 nucleotide sequence: TGTGCCAGCACGGACAGGGGCTATGGCTACACCTTC.

The J gene is TRBJ1-2, the V gene TRBV12-3 or TRBV12-4; no definite D call. The CDR3 sequence is 12 residues long. V lost 5 bases, J lost 7 bases, and 11 bases lay in between. The CDR3 reads CASSPRDTGYTF. The CDR3 coding sequence is TGTGCCAGCAGTCCGAGGGATACTGGCTACACCTTC.

The CDR3 nucleotides are TGCAGTGCTACGGAGGGGCAAGAGACCCAGTACTTC. It is translated as CSATEGQETQYF. This chain links TRBV20-1 with TRBJ2-5; possibly TRBD2 for D (6 bases). Trimming stripped 4 bases from V and 2 bases from J, with 8 bases between. Looked up from germline, CDR1 is DFQATT and CDR2 is SNEGSKA (reference sequence). The length of the CDR3 is 12 residues.

This sequence joins TRBV5-1 and TRBJ2-2; either TRBD1 or TRBD2 may fit D (6 bases each). Germline lookup yields CDR1 SGHRS and CDR2 YFSETQ. Trimming removed 6 bases from V and 10 bases from J, with 19 bases in between. This CDR3 region has 14 residues. The CDR3 loop is CASTARPGAEELFF. The CDR3 DNA is TGCGCCAGCACTGCCCGACCGGGGGCGGAGGAGCTGTTTTTT.

The gene calls are TRBV1 and TRBJ2-7; the table calls TRBD2, which could not be checked here. TRBV1 constitutes a pseudogene. This CDR3 is built from 16 residues. CDR3 sequence (DNA): TGCACCAGCAGCCACAAAGCGGGAGGTCCCTCCTACGAGCAGTACTTC. Translated: CTSSHKAGGPSYEQYF.

The chain employs TRBV30 and TRBJ1-6, with no clear D. Trimming left V 2 bases short and J 3 bases short, with 8 bases between. Per the germline V gene, CDR1 is GTSNPN and CDR2 is SVGIG (reference sequence). This CDR3 region has 14 residues. Written as DNA, the CDR3 is TGTGCCTGGAGTAGTCAGGACTATAATTCACCCCTCCACTTT. Translating it yields CAWSSQDYNSPLHF.

The rearrangement links TRBV28 to TRBJ2-1; the D gene is possibly TRBD1 (6 bases). The CDR3 spans 16 residues. Trimming took 6 bases from V and 9 from J, leaving 24 bases between them. Germline-derived CDR1 and CDR2 are MDHEN and SYDVKM. The CDR3 loop is CASSKLGTPVRGEQFF. DNA for the CDR3: TGTGCCAGCAGCAAACTCGGGACACCGGTCCGGGGTGAGCAGTTCTTC.

The chain carries TRBV27 and TRBJ1-2; tentatively, D is TRBD1 (5 bases). This CDR3 is 16 amino acids long. V dropped 6 bases and J dropped 0 bases, with 17 bases sitting between them. Germline V lookup: CDR1 MNHEY, CDR2 SMNVEV (reference sequence). This CDR3 is CASRSLGRFANYGYTF. The CDR3 nucleotides are TGTGCCAGCAGGTCCTTGGGGCGTTTTGCTAACTATGGCTACACCTTC.

The chain combines TRBV4-2 with TRBJ2-1; 9 bases are shared with TRBD2. The CDR3 has 16 amino acids. Germline loops: CDR1 LGHNA, CDR2 YNFKEQ. Unmatched junction bases numbered 15, after V lost 6 bases and J lost 9 bases. The CDR3 region has the DNA TGTGCCAGCAGAGCTACGGGGACTAGCTTAGCAGGTGAGCAGTTCTTC. It is translated as CASRATGTSLAGEQFF.

This clonotype was picked up one time. V and J are TRBV7-2 and TRBJ2-3; 9 bases align to TRBD2. Germline CDR1 is SGHTA and CDR2 is FQGNSA. The ends lost 3 bases at V and 4 bases at J; junction bases unmatched: 8. The CDR3 contains 16 residues. The CDR3 DNA follows: TGTGCCAGCAGCTTGGGACTAGCACGAGAGGCAGATACGCAGTATTTT. It is translated as CASSLGLAREADTQYF.